This T cell receptor (beta chain) was sequenced for a study of graft-versus-host responses after intestinal transplantation. The wider study: Following induction with anti-thymocyte globulin, all recipients were given tacrolimus and steroids for two to three years.

The CDR3 extends over 12 amino acids. Germline V lookup: CDR1 MNHEY, CDR2 SVGAGI. Overall study findings and caveats: Across patients carrying graft-donor T cell macrochimerism, allografts held high graft-versus-host to host-versus-graft clonal ratios. Maximum circulating GvH clone levels tracked with early post-transplant HvG decreases. The marrow of recipients harbored GvH clones, and ileum or blood showed some of them first.

A note on this clone: Its matching antigen is unknown. The junction differs from germline at one of its ends, possibly a read error.

Produced via immunoSEQ multiplex PCR; TCRdb's table is partial and in-frame only. The profile shows 80,000 or so clones, roughly 90% of them singletons. This sequence joins TRBV6-5 and TRBJ1-1; 9 nucleotides agree with TRBD1. Sequenced here: PBMCs, sampled 98 days after intestinal transplantation. The TCR originated in a human patient who received an intestinal transplant, so some T cells may come from the graft donor. The CDR3 loop reads CASSYIGTGQIF. The CDR3 coding sequence is TGTGCCAGCAGTTATATTGGGACAGGGCAAATCTTT.